These T cell receptor beta chains were read from a single sample in a study of beta chain features in type 1 diabetes. Assay: immunoSEQ multiplex PCR; the TCRdb copy retains only in-frame clones and omits some. The sample holds around 300,000 clones, 8% seen once. The source material was central memory CD4+ T cells from blood. The receptors originated from a woman aged 18-29 years in good health. The CDR3 runs from the conserved cysteine through the conserved F or W. Each record gives: J gene, V gene, D gene, clone size, CDR3 DNA, CDR3 protein. A D gene is named only where the DNA matches it firmly. The size field is filled for only some rows; it gives once, few, many or a size class.

j_call: TRBJ1-4
v_call: TRBV7-2
d_call: -
clone_size: few
cdr3_nt: TGTGCCAGCAGCTTTTCGGGAAATAATGAAAAACTGTTTTTT
cdr3_aa: CASSFSGNNEKLFF

j_call: TRBJ2-5
v_call: TRBV7-8
d_call: -
clone_size: many
cdr3_nt: TGTGCCAGCAGCACGTCGCGCAGTCAAGAGACCCAGTACTTC
cdr3_aa: CASSTSRSQETQYF

j_call: TRBJ2-5
v_call: TRBV29-1
d_call: -
clone_size: few
cdr3_nt: TGCAGCGTTGAAGAATGGACAGCGCAAGAGACCCAGTACTTC
cdr3_aa: CSVEEWTAQETQYF

j_call: TRBJ2-1
v_call: TRBV9
d_call: -
clone_size: -
cdr3_nt: TGTGCCAGCAGCGTAGCTGCGGGGGCGCATGAGCAGTTCTTC
cdr3_aa: CASSVAAGAHEQFF

j_call: TRBJ1-2
v_call: TRBV4-1
d_call: TRBD1
clone_size: many
cdr3_nt: TGCGCCAGCAGCAGGACGGACAGGGAAAGTGGCTACACCTTC
cdr3_aa: CASSRTDRESGYTF

j_call: TRBJ2-2
v_call: TRBV9
d_call: -
clone_size: -
cdr3_nt: TGTGCCAGCAGCCCCCGTGTCCCGGGCTTAACCGGGGAGCTGTTTTTT
cdr3_aa: CASSPRVPGLTGELFF

j_call: TRBJ1-1
v_call: TRBV28
d_call: -
clone_size: few
cdr3_nt: TGTGCCAGCAGTTTATCGGGACTTGGGAACACTGAAGCTTTCTTT
cdr3_aa: CASSLSGLGNTEAFF

j_call: TRBJ2-1
v_call: TRBV7-2
d_call: TRBD1
clone_size: -
cdr3_nt: TGTGCCAGCAGCTTACGGGACAGGGCTACTGAGCAGTTCTTC
cdr3_aa: CASSLRDRATEQFF

j_call: TRBJ2-1
v_call: TRBV5-1
d_call: -
clone_size: few
cdr3_nt: TGCGCCAGCAGCTTGCGCAGGGTAGATGAGCAGTTCTTC
cdr3_aa: CASSLRRVDEQFF

j_call: TRBJ2-1
v_call: TRBV6-1
d_call: -
clone_size: -
cdr3_nt: TGTGCCAGCAACCCGAGGGGGACCGGGAATGAGCAGTTCTTC
cdr3_aa: CASNPRGTGNEQFF

j_call: TRBJ2-3
v_call: TRBV7-2
d_call: TRBD2
clone_size: -
cdr3_nt: TGTGCCAGCAGCCAAAGACTAGCAGCCGATACGCAGTATTTT
cdr3_aa: CASSQRLAADTQYF

j_call: TRBJ2-3
v_call: TRBV4-2
d_call: TRBD1
clone_size: few
cdr3_nt: TGTGCCAGCAGCCAGGGGGACAGAGACACAGATACGCAGTATTTT
cdr3_aa: CASSQGDRDTDTQYF

j_call: TRBJ1-1
v_call: TRBV2
d_call: -
clone_size: many
cdr3_nt: TGTGCCAGCAGTGCTCAGAAGAACACTGAAGCTTTCTTT
cdr3_aa: CASSAQKNTEAFF

j_call: TRBJ1-3
v_call: TRBV9
d_call: -
clone_size: few
cdr3_nt: TGTGCCAGCAGTACGCGGGGAGCTGGAAACACCATATATTTT
cdr3_aa: CASSTRGAGNTIYF

j_call: TRBJ2-6
v_call: TRBV5-1
d_call: -
clone_size: many
cdr3_nt: TGCGCCAGCAGGGAGATTTCTGGGGCCAACGTCCTGACTTTC
cdr3_aa: CASREISGANVLTF

j_call: TRBJ1-5
v_call: TRBV4-1
d_call: -
clone_size: -
cdr3_nt: TGCGCCAGCAGCTGGAAACAGGGCCTCTGGCCCCAGCATTTT
cdr3_aa: CASSWKQGLWPQHF

j_call: TRBJ2-3
v_call: TRBV2
d_call: -
clone_size: -
cdr3_nt: TGTGCCATACACCGGGGGCAACCGAGCACAGATACGCAGTATTTT
cdr3_aa: CAIHRGQPSTDTQYF

j_call: TRBJ2-1
v_call: TRBV7-9
d_call: -
clone_size: -
cdr3_nt: TGTGCCAGCAGCTTAGACGCGAGCTCCTACAATGAGCAGTTCTTC
cdr3_aa: CASSLDASSYNEQFF

j_call: TRBJ2-3
v_call: TRBV18
d_call: -
clone_size: -
cdr3_nt: TGTGCCAGCTCACTTGGACTCCAAGATACGCAGTATTTT
cdr3_aa: CASSLGLQDTQYF

j_call: TRBJ2-1
v_call: TRBV30
d_call: TRBD2
clone_size: few
cdr3_nt: TGTGCCTGGAAAGCTGCGGGAGGGGTCTACAATGAGCAGTTCTTC
cdr3_aa: CAWKAAGGVYNEQFF

j_call: TRBJ1-3
v_call: TRBV5-5
d_call: -
clone_size: few
cdr3_nt: TGTGCCAGCAGCGGACTCTACTCTGGAAACACCATATATTTT
cdr3_aa: CASSGLYSGNTIYF

j_call: TRBJ1-6
v_call: TRBV7-2
d_call: -
clone_size: -
cdr3_nt: TGTGCCAGCAGCTTAGTCGGGTTGTATAATTCACCCCTCCACTTT
cdr3_aa: CASSLVGLYNSPLHF

j_call: TRBJ1-6
v_call: TRBV11-2
d_call: TRBD1
clone_size: few
cdr3_nt: TGTGCCAGCAGGCGTCGGACAGGGTTTGAGGATTCACCCCTCCACTTT
cdr3_aa: CASRRRTGFEDSPLHF

j_call: TRBJ2-1
v_call: TRBV7-8
d_call: -
clone_size: -
cdr3_nt: TGTGCCAGCAGCTCGTGGACAGCATACAATGAGCAGTTCTTC
cdr3_aa: CASSSWTAYNEQFF

j_call: TRBJ1-2
v_call: TRBV25-1
d_call: TRBD1
clone_size: few
cdr3_nt: TGTGCCAGCAGTGAAATAGGGACAGGGAACTATGGCTACACCTTC
cdr3_aa: CASSEIGTGNYGYTF

j_call: TRBJ2-3
v_call: TRBV5-4
d_call: TRBD1
clone_size: -
cdr3_nt: TGTGCCAGCAGCTTAGAACAGGGGAGATTCGGCACAGATACGCAGTATTTT
cdr3_aa: CASSLEQGRFGTDTQYF

j_call: TRBJ2-1
v_call: TRBV7-7
d_call: -
clone_size: -
cdr3_nt: TGTGCCAGCAGCTTTGTCCATACCGATGAGCAGTTCTTC
cdr3_aa: CASSFVHTDEQFF

j_call: TRBJ2-2
v_call: TRBV7-3
d_call: -
clone_size: few
cdr3_nt: TGTGCCAGCAGCTTGAGGGTAGGGACCGGGGAGCTGTTTTTT
cdr3_aa: CASSLRVGTGELFF

j_call: TRBJ2-1
v_call: TRBV7-2
d_call: -
clone_size: few
cdr3_nt: TGTGCCAGCACCCCAGGGCAGGCCGGGAATGAGCAGTTCTTC
cdr3_aa: CASTPGQAGNEQFF

j_call: TRBJ1-4
v_call: TRBV2
d_call: -
clone_size: many
cdr3_nt: TGTGCCAGCAGTGACAGGGCTCGTAATGAAAAACTGTTTTTT
cdr3_aa: CASSDRARNEKLFF

j_call: TRBJ1-5
v_call: TRBV15
d_call: -
clone_size: few
cdr3_nt: TGTGCCACCAGCAGACAAACAGGTTATAGCAATCAGCCCCAGCATTTT
cdr3_aa: CATSRQTGYSNQPQHF

j_call: TRBJ2-6
v_call: TRBV28
d_call: -
clone_size: many
cdr3_nt: TGTGCCAGCAGTTTTTTCGCCGCCGGGGCCAACGTCCTGACTTTC
cdr3_aa: CASSFFAAGANVLTF

j_call: TRBJ1-1
v_call: TRBV5-1
d_call: -
clone_size: few
cdr3_nt: TGCGCCAGCAGCACCATGGACCTGAACACTGAAGCTTTCTTT
cdr3_aa: CASSTMDLNTEAFF

j_call: TRBJ2-1
v_call: TRBV4-2
d_call: TRBD2
clone_size: -
cdr3_nt: TGTGCCAGCAGCCTGGGACTAGCGGACCTCACCTACAATGAGCAGTTCTTC
cdr3_aa: CASSLGLADLTYNEQFF